The clone carrying this T cell receptor (beta chain) was counted only a few times. What it binds is not known. Blood got drawn at baseline, again on cycle 4 day 1, and then on cycle 7 day 1. This specimen comes from a study of OX40 agonist ivuxolimab in advanced cancers. Whole-study findings and limits: Compared with CD4+, CD8+ T cells on average had more expanded clones.

Libraries were prepared by immunoSEQ multiplex PCR; TCRdb keeps only in-frame clonotypes and omits some of them. The sample records around 80,000 clones, about 91% being singletons. Germline V gene sequence: CDR1 GTSNPN, CDR2 SVGIG (reference sequence). V lost 0 bases, J lost 4 bases, and 16 bases lay in between. There are 16 residues in the CDR3. The gene calls are TRBV30 and TRBJ1-5; D perhaps matches TRBD1 (6 bases). This material consisted of CD4+ or CD8+ T cells sorted from blood, taken in a trial of the OX40 agonist ivuxolimab. The source of this sequence is an adult with an advanced solid tumor such as melanoma, head and neck, liver or kidney cancer. CDR3 region: CAWSVQGRMGNQPQHF. DNA of the CDR3: TGTGCCTGGAGTGTACAGGGCAGAATGGGGAATCAGCCCCAGCATTTT.